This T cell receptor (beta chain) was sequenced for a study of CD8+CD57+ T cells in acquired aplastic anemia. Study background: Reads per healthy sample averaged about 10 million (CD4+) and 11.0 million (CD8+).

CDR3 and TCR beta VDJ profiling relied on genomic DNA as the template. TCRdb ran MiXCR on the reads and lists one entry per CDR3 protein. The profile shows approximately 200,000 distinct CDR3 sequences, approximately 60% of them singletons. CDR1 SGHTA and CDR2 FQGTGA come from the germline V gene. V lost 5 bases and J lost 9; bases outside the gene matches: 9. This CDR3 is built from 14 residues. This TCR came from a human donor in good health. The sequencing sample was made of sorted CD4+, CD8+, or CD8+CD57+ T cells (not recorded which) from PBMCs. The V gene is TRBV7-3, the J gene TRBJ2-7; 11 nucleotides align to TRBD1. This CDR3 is CASSQRTGGGGQYF. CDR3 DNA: TGTGCCAGCAGCCAAAGGACAGGGGGCGGGGGGCAGTACTTC.